The source of this T cell receptor (beta chain) is a study of cytomegalovirus exposure and HLA in healthy donors. About the research overall: Early release data held 75 million to 90 million unique TCRs from HLA-typed donors. There were around 390 genotyped donors. Of these, roughly 86% fell in the genetic ancestry cluster associated with self-reported Caucasian donors.

The CDR3 has 13 residues. Germline V gene data show CDR1 as SNHLY and CDR2 as FYNNEI. Deletions cut 7 bases from V and 6 bases from J, with 16 bases between. This clone was seen more than once but under ten times. What it recognizes is unknown. Study results and caveats: When a later analysis was performed, an Asian-associated ancestry cluster reportedly had fewer N-insertions than the approximately 680-donor mean.

Vbeta (60) and Jbeta (13) primers were used in the PCR. Generated by immunoSEQ multiplex PCR, the TCRdb table keeps only in-frame clones and is missing some. The repertoire holds about 150,000 clones, with roughly 73% as singletons. The sequenced sample was PBMCs. The rearrangement uses TRBV2 and TRBJ2-7; D ambiguous. The receptor was derived from a woman aged 25 to 39 in good health and CMV-seronegative. CDR3 amino acids: CASNPGPSGEQYF. The CDR3 DNA sequence: TGTGCCAGCAACCCGGGTCCGTCGGGCGAGCAGTACTTC.